The clone carrying this T cell receptor beta chain has just one count. Its antigen is not identified. V lost 3 bases to trimming and J lost 6 bases, with 15 bases between them. The CDR3 runs 15 residues. Germline V gives CDR1 MDHEN, CDR2 SYDVKM. The entry originates in a study of OX40 agonist ivuxolimab in advanced cancers. On the study more broadly: Dose-escalation subjects each had hepatocellular carcinoma, melanoma, renal cell or head and neck cancer. Patients were around 83% male with ages roughly 23 to 79, mean roughly 55.

Study-level points and caveats: Expanded clones were, on average, more numerous among CD8+ T cells than CD4+.

The table came from immunoSEQ multiplex PCR; TCRdb's copy has only in-frame clones and leaves some out. The data show approximately 10,000 clones, about three quarters seen once. Sequencing was performed on CD4+ or CD8+ T cells sorted from blood, taken in a trial of the OX40 agonist ivuxolimab. The J gene is TRBJ1-5, the V gene TRBV28, with D perhaps matching TRBD1 (5 bases). The origin of this receptor is an adult with an advanced solid tumor such as melanoma, head and neck, liver or kidney cancer. The CDR3 coding sequence is TGTGCCAGCAGTTTCTATGGGGTAACAGGTCAGCCCCAGCATTTT. Its translation is CASSFYGVTGQPQHF.